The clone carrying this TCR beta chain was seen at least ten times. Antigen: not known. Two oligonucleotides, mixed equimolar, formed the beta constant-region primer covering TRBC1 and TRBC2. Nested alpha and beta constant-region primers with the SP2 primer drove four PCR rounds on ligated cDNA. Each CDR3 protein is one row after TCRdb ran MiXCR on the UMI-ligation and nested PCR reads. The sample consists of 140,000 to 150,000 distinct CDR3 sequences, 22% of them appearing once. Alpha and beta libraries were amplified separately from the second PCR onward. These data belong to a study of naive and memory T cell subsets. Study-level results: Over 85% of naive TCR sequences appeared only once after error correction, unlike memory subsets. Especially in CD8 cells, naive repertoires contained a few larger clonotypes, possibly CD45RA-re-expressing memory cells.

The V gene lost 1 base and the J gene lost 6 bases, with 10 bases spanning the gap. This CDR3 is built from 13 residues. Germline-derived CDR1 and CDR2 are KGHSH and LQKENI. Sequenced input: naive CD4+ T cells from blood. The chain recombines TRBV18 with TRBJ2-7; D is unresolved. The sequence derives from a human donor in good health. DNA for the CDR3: TGTGCCAGCTCACCACAGGGTTTCGGCGAGCAGTACTTC. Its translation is CASSPQGFGEQYF.